This TCR beta chain was recovered during a study of technical replicates of blood from a handful of donors. Deletions cut 4 bases from V and 1 base from J, with 16 bases between. The V gene's germline CDR1 is MNHEY and CDR2 SVGAGI. The CDR3 contains 16 residues. Using immunoSEQ multiplex PCR, the repertoire was profiled, and TCRdb retains in-frame clones only, with some absent. The sample gives 75,000 to 90,000 clones, 85% to 95% of which show up once; around 0.38% is in the top ten. The origin of this receptor is a human donor in good health. The genes are TRBV6-5 and TRBJ1-2, with D unresolved. Material: T cells isolated from PBMCs. CDR3 sequence: CASSSSLAGINYGYTF. Written as DNA, the CDR3 is TGTGCCAGCAGTTCCTCCCTGGCGGGGATTAACTATGGCTACACCTTC.